The 14 T cell receptor beta chains below come from one sample, sequenced in a study of cytomegalovirus exposure and HLA in healthy donors. PCR involved 60 Vbeta and 13 Jbeta primers. The table came from immunoSEQ multiplex PCR; TCRdb's copy has only in-frame clones and leaves some out. The sample shows more than 90,000 clones, 65% to 85% of them seen only once. The sample comprised PBMCs. The receptors come from a woman in her thirties or forties in good health and CMV-seronegative.

This chain connects TRBV2 to TRBJ1-1, with D possibly being TRBD1 (5 bases). Between the trimmed V and J ends, which lost 6 bases and 2 bases, there was a span of 16 bases. CDR1 is SNHLY, CDR2 FYNNEI, per germline. This CDR3 comprises 15 residues. The CDR3 nucleotides are TGTGCCAGCAGGCTTGGGGCCCTATACAACACTGAAGCTTTCTTT. Residues: CASRLGALYNTEAFF. The entire variable domain, with the rest obtained from reference TRBV2 and TRBJ1-1, is as follows: EPEVTQTPSHQVTQMGQEVILRCVPISNHLYFYWYRQILGQKVEFLVSFYNNEISEKSEIFDDQFSVERPDGSNFTLKIRSTKLEDSAMYFCASRLGALYNTEAFFGQGTRLTVV.

This clone was detected only a few times. DNA of the CDR3: TGTGCCACCAGCAGAGATCTGGGGGGGCAAAAGCATCAGCCCCAGCATTTT. Protein sequence: CATSRDLGGQKHQPQHF. The chain employs TRBV15 and TRBJ1-5, with D possibly TRBD1 on 6 matching bases. V lost 0 bases and J 5 bases, leaving 17 bases between the germline ends. The CDR3 consists of 17 residues. Germline lookup yields CDR1 LNHNV and CDR2 YYDKDF (reference sequence).

CDR3 bases: TGTGCCAGCAGTCTACAGGGTAACAGAGATACGCAGTATTTT. Protein: CASSLQGNRDTQYF. V gene TRBV28 combines with J gene TRBJ2-3; a possible D gene is TRBD1 (6 bases). The CDR3 sequence is 14 residues long. The germline gives CDR1 MDHEN, CDR2 SYDVKM. Trimming left V 5 bases short and J 5 bases short, with 14 bases between.

V and J are TRBV19 and TRBJ2-7; D is ambiguous. CDR1 LNHDA and CDR2 SQIVND come from the germline V gene (reference sequence). Trimming cost V 3 bases and J 4 bases, with 7 bases left between them. The CDR3 runs 12 residues. The CDR3 sequence is CASSIGGYEQYF. The CDR3 region has the DNA TGTGCCAGTAGTATCGGTGGTTACGAGCAGTACTTC.

The chain uses TRBV7-9 and TRBJ2-7; D uncertain. This CDR3 has 13 amino acids. The germline V gene encodes CDR1 SEHNR and CDR2 FQNEAQ (reference sequence). The V gene lost 5 bases and the J gene lost 2 bases, with 10 bases spanning the gap. CDR3 DNA sequence: TGTGCCAGCAGCCCAGAGGTACCCTACGAGCAGTACTTC. It yields the protein CASSPEVPYEQYF.

V usage is TRBV29-1 and J usage is TRBJ1-4; D possibly corresponds to TRBD1 (5 bases). This CDR3 is built from 14 residues. The germline CDR1 and CDR2 sequences are SQVTM and ANQGSEA. The germline V and J ends were trimmed by 3 bases and 0 bases, with 8 bases remaining between them. CDR3 region: CSVDAGPTNEKLFF. Here the CDR3 DNA reads TGCAGCGTTGACGCGGGGCCAACTAATGAAAAACTGTTTTTT.

The chain employs TRBV6-6 and TRBJ1-1; 9 nucleotides agree with TRBD1. From germline, CDR1 is MNHNY and CDR2 SVGAGI (reference sequence). Trimming took 0 bases from V and 5 from J; bases not matched to a gene: 4. The CDR3 runs 15 residues. CDR3 amino acids: CASSYSLDRGTEAFF. The CDR3 bases are TGTGCCAGCAGTTACTCGCTAGACAGGGGGACTGAAGCTTTCTTT.

This CDR3 reads CASSAGTGWLAGDYEQYF. The CDR3 nucleotides read TGTGCCAGCAGTGCTGGGACAGGGTGGCTAGCGGGAGACTACGAGCAGTACTTC. V and J are TRBV28 and TRBJ2-7, with D possibly TRBD2 on 10 matching bases. The CDR3 sequence is 18 residues long. V was pared by 5 bases and J by 3 bases, with 26 bases between. Germline values: CDR1 MDHEN, CDR2 SYDVKM.

In nucleotides, the CDR3 is TGTGCCACCGAACTAGCGGGAGAGGACTACGAGCAGTACTTC. This translates into CATELAGEDYEQYF. The V gene is TRBV2, the J gene TRBJ2-7, with 11 bases lining up with TRBD2. The J segment lost 3 bases and the V segment lost 10 bases, leaving 8 bases of the junction unmatched. The CDR3 covers 14 residues. Germline assignment: CDR1 SNHLY and CDR2 FYNNEI.

The chain employs TRBV27 and TRBJ2-1; 8 bases are shared with TRBD2. The CDR3 consists of 15 residues. After removal of 4 bases from V and 7 bases from J, the junction contained 9 bases not matched to a gene. Germline V gene sequence: CDR1 MNHEY, CDR2 SMNVEV (reference sequence). CDR3 bases: TGTGCCAGCAGTTCGCCGGGACTAGAGAGGAATGAGCAGTTCTTC. Protein product: CASSSPGLERNEQFF.

The chain is built from TRBV5-1 and TRBJ2-7; 9 bases are shared with TRBD1. CDR1 SGHRS and CDR2 YFSETQ come from the germline V gene. The length of the CDR3 is 15 residues. Trimming removed 1 base from V and 2 bases from J; junction bases left unmatched: 4. The CDR3 sequence is CASSLTGTGTYEQYF. CDR3 bases: TGCGCCAGCAGCTTGACCGGGACAGGGACCTACGAGCAGTACTTC.

This clone was observed a few times. This rearrangement joins TRBV5-1 to TRBJ2-3; 12 bases are shared with TRBD1. Germline V lookup: CDR1 SGHRS, CDR2 YFSETQ. With 6 bases clipped from V and 6 bases from J, the junction kept 2 bases outside the gene matches. This CDR3 is built from 13 residues. CDR3 sequence: CASKGQGADTQYF. As DNA, the CDR3 is TGCGCCAGCAAGGGACAGGGGGCGGATACGCAGTATTTT.

This clone was counted once. The chain couples TRBV27 to TRBJ1-5; the D gene is possibly TRBD1 (6 bases). CDR3 size: 18 residues. Germline assignment: CDR1 MNHEY and CDR2 SMNVEV (reference sequence). Trimming left V 4 bases short and J 4 bases short, with 23 bases between. In DNA, the CDR3 is TGTGCCAGCAGTTCGCAAGGGCCAGGGGTCGGCTTAAATCAGCCCCAGCATTTT. Protein: CASSSQGPGVGLNQPQHF.

Points on this clone: A junction boundary mismatches the germline segment, possibly from a read error. This chain links TRBV7-7 with TRBJ2-2; no definite D call. The CDR3 length is 14 residues. Germline V gene data show CDR1 as SSHAT and CDR2 as FNYEAQ (reference sequence). CDR3 DNA sequence: TGTGCTAGCAGCTTATCCGTGAACACCGGGGAGCTGTTTTTT. It codes for CASSLSVNTGELFF.